The next 7 T cell receptor beta chains were all read from a single sample in a study of blood T cells in healthy people across ages. Then a second PCR, running roughly 6 to 12 cycles, was carried out with a sample-barcoded 5' primer and a J-beta primer mix. One entry per CDR3 protein, called by TCRdb with MiXCR from the 5' RACE reads. The sample shows about 670,000 distinct CDR3 sequences, approximately 40% of them seen only once. The sample was blood. These receptors were collected from an elderly man in good health.

This chain uses TRBV12-3 or TRBV12-4 with TRBJ2-1; no reliable D call. V was pared by 3 bases and J by 9 bases, with 18 bases between. This CDR3 comprises 15 residues. CDR3: CASSFSDNPGIEQFF. The DNA for the CDR3 is TGTGCCAGCAGTTTCTCTGACAATCCCGGAATTGAGCAGTTCTTC.

This clonotype occurred a few times. The rearrangement links TRBV4-3 to TRBJ2-5; D is unresolved. CDR3 size: 16 residues. The ends were cut back, 5 bases at V and 1 base at J, with 17 bases in the middle. Germline V gene data show CDR1 as LGHNA and CDR2 as YSLEER. CDR3 sequence: CASSKRQVSIQETQYF. DNA of the CDR3: TGCGCCAGCAGCAAAAGGCAGGTATCGATCCAAGAGACCCAGTACTTC.

The chain uses TRBV4-1 and TRBJ2-7; D tentatively reads TRBD1 or TRBD2 (5 bases each). Judging by the DNA end, TRBJ2-5 fits better; the J call may be wrong. This CDR3 comprises 16 residues. Germline V lookup: CDR1 MGHRA, CDR2 YSYEKL. In DNA form, the CDR3 reads TGCGCCAGCAGCCAAAATCCGGGACGGTGGGCGGAGACCCAGTACTTC. Translation gives CASSQNPGRWAETQYF.

This clonotype was seen once. The rearrangement uses TRBV7-6 and TRBJ2-7; weak D call: TRBD2 (6 bases). Looked up from germline, CDR1 is SGHVS and CDR2 is FNYEAQ. There are 15 residues in the CDR3. Trimming removed 5 bases from V and 7 bases from J, with 21 bases in between. Written as DNA, the CDR3 is TGTGCCAGCAGCCCGACTTCGGGAGATAATGGTGAGCAGTACTTC. As protein: CASSPTSGDNGEQYF.

V usage is TRBV20-1 and J usage is TRBJ2-1, with D unresolved. Germline CDR1 is DFQATT and CDR2 is SNEGSKA (reference sequence). This CDR3 has 15 residues. The V end lost 4 bases, the J end lost 0 bases, and 13 bases lay between the germline ends. In DNA form, the CDR3 reads TGCAGTGCTACTCGGACGTTGAGCTCCTACAATGAGCAGTTCTTC. This translates into CSATRTLSSYNEQFF.

The chain couples TRBV11-3 to TRBJ2-3, with 9 bases that match TRBD2. The CDR3 covers 16 residues. The germline gives CDR1 SGHNT, CDR2 YENEEA. V was clipped by 5 bases and J by 0 bases; unmatched bases: 6. The CDR3 protein is CASSPSTSGSTDTQYF. CDR3 nucleotide sequence: TGTGCCAGCAGCCCATCGACTAGCGGAAGCACAGATACGCAGTATTTT.

The rearrangement uses TRBV6-5 and TRBJ2-1, with 7 bases fitting TRBD1. The J call could be wrong; TRBJ2-7 is a better fit for the DNA end. The CDR3 is 15 amino acids. The germline CDR1 and CDR2 sequences are MNHEY and SVGAGI. CDR3 nucleotides: TGTGCCAGCAGTAACCGGGACAGTGCCTACAATGAGCAGTACTTC. Protein product: CASSNRDSAYNEQYF.